A single sample is the source of the 14 T cell receptor beta chains below, sequenced in a study of blood T cell repertoires in COVID-19. Using immunoSEQ multiplex PCR, the repertoire was profiled, and TCRdb retains in-frame clones only, with some absent. The data show about 270,000 clones, about nine tenths seen once. Input material: peripheral blood. These receptor sequences come from a young adult with COVID-19, enrolled during active disease.

Remarks on this clone: Other nucleotide sequences from this sample produce the same CDR3. The chain links TRBV27 to TRBJ1-6; D gene ambiguous. This CDR3 has 15 amino acids. CDR1 and CDR2 (germline): MNHEY, SMNVEV (reference sequence). V was shortened by 0 bases and J by 1 base, with 4 bases between the two germline ends. In DNA form, the CDR3 reads TGTGCCAGCAGTTTATCGAGGTCCTATAATTCACCCCTCCACTTT. Protein sequence: CASSLSRSYNSPLHF.

The chain uses TRBV19 and TRBJ1-1; D remains ambiguous. V lost 4 bases, J lost 0 bases, and 6 bases lay in between. This CDR3 is built from 13 residues. Germline loops: CDR1 LNHDA, CDR2 SQIVND (reference sequence). The CDR3 loop is CASSTNMNTEAFF. In DNA form, the CDR3 reads TGTGCCAGTAGTACGAACATGAACACTGAAGCTTTCTTT.

The chain is built from TRBV4-1 and TRBJ1-3, with D maybe TRBD1 (5 bases). This CDR3 comprises 15 residues. V lost 4 bases and J lost 2, with 12 bases in between. Germline V gives CDR1 MGHRA, CDR2 YSYEKL. Here the CDR3 DNA reads TGCGCCAGCAGCCGGACACCGATGACTGGAAACACCATATATTTT. Translating it yields CASSRTPMTGNTIYF.

The gene calls are TRBV4-1 and TRBJ1-1; possibly TRBD1 for D (6 bases). Germline V gene sequence: CDR1 MGHRA, CDR2 YSYEKL. Trimming shortened V by 3 bases and J by 0 bases, and 11 bases separated the two germline ends. The CDR3 extends over 15 amino acids. CDR3 sequence (DNA): TGCGCCAGCAGCCATCAGGGGACCCTGAACACTGAAGCTTTCTTT. Its translation: CASSHQGTLNTEAFF.

In DNA, the CDR3 is TGTGCCAGCAGCGGGAGACTGTCCTCTGGGGCCAACGTCCTGACTTTC. This encodes CASSGRLSSGANVLTF. The chain links TRBV21-1 to TRBJ2-6; TRBD2 is the table's D call, not checked against the DNA. TRBV21-1 is deemed a pseudogene. The CDR3 is made up of 16 amino acids.

The V and J genes are TRBV7-8 and TRBJ1-6; D is perhaps TRBD1 (5 bases). V lost 4 bases and J 7 bases, leaving 17 bases between the germline ends. The CDR3 is 16 amino acids. Germline-derived CDR1 and CDR2 are SGHVS and FQNEAQ. The CDR3 loop reads CASSSSPRDLNSPLHF. The CDR3 region has the DNA TGTGCCAGCAGCTCCAGCCCCAGGGATCTCAATTCACCCCTCCACTTT.

V and J are TRBV27 and TRBJ1-5, with TRBD1 matching 8 bases. Trimming removed 6 bases from V and 3 bases from J; junction bases left unmatched: 19. CDR3 length equals 19 residues. Germline assignment: CDR1 MNHEY and CDR2 SMNVEV (reference sequence). The CDR3 sequence is CASSITSPQLTGVNQPQHF. CDR3 in DNA: TGTGCCAGCAGCATAACATCCCCCCAGTTGACAGGGGTCAATCAGCCCCAGCATTTT.

In this sample, this clone turned up once. The chain carries TRBV7-6 and TRBJ2-2; 12 bases align to TRBD2. Looked up from germline, CDR1 is SGHVS and CDR2 is FNYEAQ. The V and J ends lost 3 bases and 2 bases, in that order; junction bases with no gene match: 4. This CDR3 comprises 17 residues. CDR3 nucleotides: TGTGCCAGCAGCTTTGGGACTAGCGGGCCTAACACCGGGGAGCTGTTTTTT. This sequence encodes CASSFGTSGPNTGELFF.

The J gene is TRBJ2-5, the V gene TRBV2; 10 nucleotides align to TRBD1. CDR1 SNHLY and CDR2 FYNNEI come from the germline V gene. The CDR3 runs 14 residues. Unmatched junction bases numbered 2, after V lost 4 bases and J lost 3 bases. CDR3 DNA: TGTGCCAGCAGTGGGACAGGGGGAAAAGAGACCCAGTACTTC. It yields the protein CASSGTGGKETQYF.

This clone was observed a handful of times. The sample holds other DNA sequences that translate to the same CDR3. This chain connects TRBV6-4 to TRBJ2-1; 9 bases map to TRBD1. J gave up 3 bases and V 0 bases, and 0 bases lay outside the gene matches. CDR1 is MRHNA and CDR2 is SNTAGT in the germline V gene. The CDR3 loop spans 15 amino acids. The CDR3 DNA sequence: TGTGCCAGCAGTGACTCGACAGGGGGCTACAATGAGCAGTTCTTC. It encodes CASSDSTGGYNEQFF.

V gene TRBV5-5 combines with J gene TRBJ2-7; 8 nucleotides line up with TRBD2. The trim removed 3 bases at V and 0 bases at J, leaving 5 bases unmatched. This CDR3 region has 15 residues. Germline lookup yields CDR1 SGHKS and CDR2 YYEKEE (reference sequence). The CDR3 nucleotides are TGTGCCAGCAGCTCGTTAGCGGGGAGCTCCTACGAGCAGTACTTC. This translates into CASSSLAGSSYEQYF.

This chain links TRBV1 with TRBJ2-7; TRBD2 is the table's D call and was not checked against the DNA. TRBV1 is termed a pseudogene. This CDR3 contains 8 residues. CDR3 in amino acids: CPSYEQYF. CDR3 in DNA: TGCCCTAGCTACGAGCAGTACTTC.

This chain connects TRBV9 to TRBJ2-1; 8 positions agree with TRBD2. V was pared by 0 bases and J by 5 bases, with 1 base of the junction left unmatched. Germline values: CDR1 SGDLS, CDR2 YYNGEE. The CDR3 is made up of 14 amino acids. The CDR3 is CASSVAGRDNEQFF. Here the CDR3 DNA reads TGTGCCAGCAGCGTAGCCGGGAGGGACAATGAGCAGTTCTTC.

The gene calls are TRBV5-8 and TRBJ2-2, with D possibly matching TRBD2 (6 bases). This CDR3 region has 17 residues. The germline gives CDR1 SGHTS, CDR2 YDEGEE. V was clipped by 1 base and J by 2 bases, with 15 bases between them. The CDR3 loop is CASSLKGGVINTGELFF. In DNA form, the CDR3 reads TGTGCCAGCAGCTTGAAAGGAGGGGTGATCAACACCGGGGAGCTGTTTTTT. Filled out from reference TRBV5-8 and TRBJ2-2, the complete variable domain reads EAGVTQSPTHLIKTRGQQATLRCSPISGHTSVYWYQQALGLGLQFLLWYDEGEERNRGNFPPRFSGRQFPNYSSELNVNALELEDSALYLCASSLKGGVINTGELFFGEGSRLTVL.